The following is a TCR beta chain sequence with its context. Its recognized antigen is unknown. Per-nucleotide qualities are absent, and no much larger clonotype sits a single base away. These data belong to a study of monozygotic twins with cystic fibrosis (dated by TCRdb to the early 2020s). At the level of the whole study: Barcoded libraries were prepared with around 15 PCR cycles from around 3 micrograms of fragmented DNA. To gauge how much genetics shapes V and J gene usage, the researchers compared TCR beta repertoires both within and across 16 monozygotic twin pairs who have cystic fibrosis. The cohort comprised ten female and six male twin pairs aged 2.0 to 36.4 years, median about 9.4 years, mostly children and adolescents. On the day blood was drawn, the twins' weight-for-height and FEVPerc (FEV1 disease centile) were ranked against those of the roughly 970 cohort participants. Data for three of the twin pairs had been reported previously in another context. General study outcomes and caveats: No association turned up between shared CDR3 numbers and age, concordance or disease severity, and the cohort was small. Monozygotic CF twin pairs shared significantly more nucleotide-identical clonotypes within each pair than unrelated CF individuals shared with one another (P = 0.000026, Mann-Whitney). Simpson clonality was found to be generally low (median roughly 0.009), suggesting a naive-dominated repertoire, although higher clonality was observed in the most severely affected patients. V gene usage was most similar to the co-twin in 13 of 16 pairs, and J usage was most similar to the co-twin in 8 of 16 pairs, which suggests genetic constraints.

TCR beta CDR3 regions were amplified by multiplex PCR using the immunoSEQ immune profiling system, following the manufacturer's instructions. An Illumina NextSeq system was used for sequencing. Processing in the source paper ran as follows. Sequence data were processed on the immunoSEQ Analyzer platform, and clonality was computed as the square root of Simpson's index of productive rearrangements. Jensen-Shannon distance served as the measure of similarity in V and J usage, while OLGA was used to compute CDR3 generation probabilities. The researchers looked up shared CDR3 sequences in the immuneACCESS database (August 2020) and in VDJdb (December 2020). TCRdb holds this immuneACCESS table with in-frame rearrangements only. Some clones are missing; in checked studies, unresolved V genes explain under half, and the rest has no known cause. D and trimming come from the DNA, and the V and J calls and clone size come from that table. This sample is represented by approximately 24,000 clones; approximately 87% of them were singletons. The ten largest clones represent roughly 1.2% of the sample.

The twin pairs came from the European Cystic Fibrosis Twin and Sibling Study Cohort, which recruited patients from 150 or so CF clinics across 14 European countries. Zygosity and CFTR genotype were confirmed in-house, and zygosity was tested by multiplex PCR of nine short tandem repeat loci. Each twin gave a peripheral blood sample, and clinical parameters were documented on that same day of blood sampling. Genomic DNA was isolated from peripheral blood cells with phenol/chloroform and kept in TE buffer at 4 degrees C. Based on the germline V gene, the CDR1 and CDR2 sequences are SGHRS and YFSETQ. V is cut back by 5 bases and J by 3 bases, with 4 bases in the junction unmatched. The CDR3 has 14 amino acids, counting the end cysteine and phenylalanine. Solely the CDR3 DNA is kept, with 42 bases framed from the first base.

The chain is made from TRBV5-1 and TRBJ2-5, and TRBD2 matches 10 of the central bases. This clonotype was obtained from a young woman with cystic fibrosis. The sequenced sample was blood. The bases are TGCGCCAGCAGACGGCTAGCGGGGGAAGAGACCCAGTACTTC. This gives the protein CASRRLAGEETQYF. Supplemented by the reference TRBV5-1 and TRBJ2-5 proteins around the CDR3, the complete variable domain is KAGVTQTPRYLIKTRGQQVTLSCSPISGHRSVSWYQQTPGQGLQFLFEYFSETQRNKGNFPGRFSGRQFSNSRSEMNVSTLELGDSALYLCASRRLAGEETQYFGPGTRLLVL.